Presented here are 26 T cell receptor beta chains from one specimen sequenced in a study of T cell responses to AZD1222 COVID-19 vaccine. Assay used: immunoSEQ multiplex PCR; TCRdb lists only in-frame clones, some missing. The sample carries 65,000 to 80,000 clones, roughly 87% recorded once. Sequenced here: peripheral blood, sampled on day 0 of AZD1222 vaccination. Receptor source: an adult in good health.

This clone was observed a single time. The chain is built from TRBV15 and TRBJ1-2; D is unclear. Trimming pared 0 bases from V and 0 bases from J, leaving 8 bases between. This CDR3 spans 15 amino acids. Germline assignment: CDR1 LNHNV and CDR2 YYDKDF (reference sequence). CDR3 amino acids: CATSRDVSSNYGYTF. The CDR3 coding sequence is TGTGCCACCAGCAGAGATGTCAGCTCTAACTATGGCTACACCTTC.

J is TRBJ1-6 and V is TRBV3-1 (or the pseudogene TRBV3-2); D gene unclear. V gave up 1 base and J gave up 4 bases, with 2 bases separating them. The CDR3 has 13 amino acids. CDR1 is LGHDT and CDR2 is YNNKEL in the germline V gene (reference sequence). CDR3 in amino acids: CASSQGYNSPLHF. Here the CDR3 DNA reads TGTGCCAGCAGCCAAGGTTATAATTCACCCCTCCACTTT.

The genes are TRBV11-1 and TRBJ2-3; 8 bases are a match to TRBD2. Unmatched junction bases numbered 7, after V lost 3 bases and J lost 2 bases. CDR1 and CDR2 from the germline V gene are SGHAT and FQDESV (reference sequence). The CDR3 totals 16 residues. The CDR3 DNA sequence: TGTGCCAGCAGCTTGGCGGGAGCGGGGGCCACAGATACGCAGTATTTT. Protein sequence: CASSLAGAGATDTQYF.

The chain carries TRBV2 and TRBJ2-7; D tentatively fits TRBD1 or TRBD2 (5 bases each). This CDR3 has 16 amino acids. Germline CDR1 and CDR2: SNHLY and FYNNEI. The V and J ends lost 2 bases and 2 bases respectively, with 16 bases between them. CDR3: CASSEWGKLGTYEQYF. The CDR3 DNA is TGTGCCAGCAGTGAATGGGGGAAGCTCGGAACCTACGAGCAGTACTTC.

The V call is TRBV11-3, the J call TRBJ2-3, with D maybe TRBD2 (6 bases). The ends were cut back, 5 bases at V and 3 bases at J, with 9 bases in the middle. The CDR3 is 13 amino acids. From germline, CDR1 is SGHNT and CDR2 YENEEA. The CDR3 DNA is TGTGCCAGCAGCGTCGGGACTACAGATACGCAGTATTTT. Amino acid sequence: CASSVGTTDTQYF.

This chain joins TRBV7-9 and TRBJ1-2; D possibly corresponds to TRBD1 (6 bases). V was shortened by 7 bases and J by 7 bases, with 19 bases between the two germline ends. CDR3 size: 14 residues. Germline V CDR1 and CDR2: SEHNR, FQNEAQ (reference sequence). This CDR3 reads CASTPPVGAGGYTF. CDR3 sequence (DNA): TGTGCCAGCACCCCCCCGGTGGGGGCTGGTGGCTACACCTTC.

The CDR3: CASSITPDRGYTF. The CDR3 region has the DNA TGTGCCAGTAGTATTACCCCGGACCGGGGCTACACCTTC. J is TRBJ1-2 and V is TRBV19; D is ambiguous. V was clipped by 3 bases and J by 8 bases, with 13 bases between them. Germline-derived CDR1 and CDR2 are LNHDA and SQIVND (reference sequence). The CDR3 has 13 amino acids.

The genes are TRBV7-6 and TRBJ2-7, with 8 positions matching TRBD1. The CDR3 consists of 16 residues. The V gene end was trimmed by 2 bases and the J gene end by 7 bases; junction bases not matched to a gene: 13. CDR1 is SGHVS and CDR2 is FNYEAQ in the germline V gene. CDR3 in amino acids: CASSLQGAGAGAEQYF. In nucleotides, the CDR3 is TGTGCCAGCAGCTTACAGGGGGCGGGTGCTGGGGCAGAGCAGTACTTC. Complete variable domain (other parts from reference TRBV7-6 and TRBJ2-7): GAGVSQSPRYKVTKRGQDVALRCDPISGHVSLYWYRQALGQGPEFLTYFNYEAQQDKSGLPNDRFSAERPEGSISTLTIQRTEQRDSAMYRCASSLQGAGAGAEQYFGPGTRLTVT.

Comment on this clone: Other DNA sequences within the sample encode an identical CDR3. V and J are TRBV28 and TRBJ2-1, with TRBD2 matching 11 bases. Germline lookup yields CDR1 MDHEN and CDR2 SYDVKM. The CDR3 covers 13 residues. Trimming took 2 bases from V and 9 from J; bases not matched to a gene: 0. CDR3 residues: CASSLGTSGEQFF. In DNA form, the CDR3 reads TGTGCCAGCAGTTTAGGGACTAGCGGTGAGCAGTTCTTC. Drawing the rest from reference TRBV28 and TRBJ2-1, the complete variable domain is DVKVTQSSRYLVKRTGEKVFLECVQDMDHENMFWYRQDPGLGLRLIYFSYDVKMKEKGDIPEGYSVSREKKERFSLILESASTNQTSMYLCASSLGTSGEQFFGPGTRLTVL.

The rearrangement joins TRBV6-1 to TRBJ2-7; a weak D match, TRBD1 (6 bases). Per the germline V gene, CDR1 is MNHNS and CDR2 is SASEGT. V dropped 8 bases and J dropped 2 bases, with 19 bases sitting between them. This CDR3 has 15 residues. The CDR3 nucleotides are TGTGCCAGCGAAGTCCGGGACACCCCACCCTACGAGCAGTACTTC. Translated, it gives CASEVRDTPPYEQYF.

The V and J genes are TRBV5-5 and TRBJ1-2; D is possibly TRBD1 (5 bases). Trimming left V 4 bases short and J 7 bases short, with 17 bases between. The CDR3 is 14 amino acids. CDR1 is SGHKS and CDR2 is YYEKEE in the germline V gene (reference sequence). DNA of the CDR3: TGTGCCAGCAGCCCCGGGGCAACTTATCGTGGCTACACCTTC. Its protein product is CASSPGATYRGYTF.

The J gene is TRBJ2-7, the V gene TRBV7-2; 8 positions agree with TRBD1. This CDR3 comprises 15 residues. V dropped 3 bases and J dropped 3; count of bases not matched to a gene: 7. The V gene's germline CDR1 is SGHTA and CDR2 FQGNSA. The CDR3 spells CASSLGPGQDYEQYF. The DNA of the CDR3 is TGTGCCAGCAGCTTGGGACCGGGACAGGACTACGAGCAGTACTTC. The full variable domain, in which reference TRBV7-2 and TRBJ2-7 provide the parts outside the CDR3, is GAGVSQSPSNKVTEKGKDVELRCDPISGHTALYWYRQSLGQGLEFLIYFQGNSAPDKSGLPSDRFSAERTGGSVSTLTIQRTQQEDSAVYLCASSLGPGQDYEQYFGPGTRLTVT.

V and J are TRBV19 and TRBJ2-5; the D gene is possibly TRBD1 (6 bases). CDR3 length: 16 residues. V was pared by 3 bases and J by 3 bases, with 17 bases between. Germline CDR1 and CDR2: LNHDA and SQIVND (reference sequence). CDR3 loop: CASSISTGPREETQYF. CDR3 sequence (DNA): TGTGCCAGTAGTATCTCCACAGGGCCTAGGGAAGAGACCCAGTACTTC.

The chain recombines TRBV5-4 with TRBJ1-2, with 7 positions matching TRBD1. The CDR3 runs to 15 residues. Trimming removed 4 bases from V and 9 bases from J; junction bases left unmatched: 15. Germline CDR1 SGHNT, CDR2 YYREEE (reference sequence). The DNA for the CDR3 is TGTGCCAGCAGCCCGACCAAGACAGGGAGGGGTAGCTACACCTTC. Translating gives CASSPTKTGRGSYTF. The full variable domain, its missing parts supplied by reference TRBV5-4 and TRBJ1-2, is ETGVTQSPTHLIKTRGQQVTLRCSSQSGHNTVSWYQQALGQGPQFIFQYYREEENGRGNFPPRFSGLQFPNYSSELNVNALELDDSALYLCASSPTKTGRGSYTFGSGTRLTVV.

This chain uses TRBV13 with TRBJ2-6; D call uncertain. The V end was cut by 5 bases, the J end by 2 bases, with 10 bases between. CDR3 size: 15 residues. Germline CDR1 and CDR2: PRHDT and FYEKMQ (reference sequence). The CDR3 DNA is TGTGCCAGCAGCCAACGACGAGCTGGGGCCAACGTCCTGACTTTC. Protein: CASSQRRAGANVLTF.

The chain links TRBV27 to TRBJ2-2; tentative D call: TRBD2 (6 bases). The V end was cut by 2 bases, the J end by 3 bases, with 10 bases between. The CDR3 length is 15 residues. CDR1 and CDR2 (germline): MNHEY, SMNVEV (reference sequence). The CDR3 sequence is CASSLSGLYTGELFF. CDR3 DNA sequence: TGTGCCAGCAGTTTAAGCGGGCTATACACCGGGGAGCTGTTTTTT.

The chain is built from TRBV6-4 and TRBJ2-1; D is undetermined. Trimming shortened V by 3 bases and J by 3 bases, and 9 bases separated the two germline ends. The CDR3 sequence is 14 residues long. Germline V gene sequence: CDR1 MRHNA, CDR2 SNTAGT. CDR3: CASSEVASYNEQFF. CDR3 bases: TGTGCCAGCAGTGAGGTCGCGAGCTACAATGAGCAGTTCTTC.

CDR3: CASSGRSIAGGPGETQYF. CDR3 nucleotides: TGCGCCAGCAGTGGCCGCTCAATAGCGGGAGGGCCGGGAGAGACCCAGTACTTC. The chain recombines TRBV10-2 with TRBJ2-5; 11 bases match TRBD2. This CDR3 spans 18 amino acids. Germline lookup yields CDR1 WSHSY and CDR2 SAAADI. V was pared by 4 bases and J by 4 bases, with 14 bases of the junction left unmatched.

The V and J genes are TRBV7-2 and TRBJ2-1; D possibly matches TRBD1 or TRBD2 (5 bases each). The CDR3 contains 16 residues. V dropped 1 base and J dropped 9 bases, with 19 bases sitting between them. The germline V gene has CDR1 SGHTA and CDR2 FQGNSA. The CDR3 spells CASSLEGWESTPEQFF. The DNA for the CDR3 is TGTGCCAGCAGCTTAGAGGGGTGGGAGTCCACGCCTGAGCAGTTCTTC.

The rearrangement uses TRBV6-5 and TRBJ2-7; TRBD1 matches at 9 bases. The germline V gene has CDR1 MNHEY and CDR2 SVGAGI. V trimming: 7 bases; J trimming: 2 bases; junction bases outside the gene matches: 6. This CDR3 spans 14 amino acids. The CDR3 region has the DNA TGTGCCAGCATTAAGGGACAGGGAACCTACGAGCAGTACTTC. Protein product: CASIKGQGTYEQYF.

The gene calls are TRBV28 and TRBJ2-3; D is perhaps TRBD2 (6 bases). The germline V and J ends were trimmed by 5 bases and 6 bases, with 15 bases remaining between them. Germline CDR1 MDHEN, CDR2 SYDVKM. The CDR3 has 14 residues. CDR3: CASSRRGRRDTQYF. CDR3 DNA: TGTGCCAGCAGTCGAAGAGGGAGGAGGGATACGCAGTATTTT.

The genes are TRBV5-6 and TRBJ2-2; 7 positions agree with TRBD1. The CDR3 totals 15 residues. Germline CDR1 and CDR2: SGHDT and YYEEEE. Unmatched junction bases numbered 6, after V lost 3 bases and J lost 4 bases. CDR3 bases: TGTGCCAGCAGCTCAGGACAGGCGGGCACCGGGGAGCTGTTTTTT. It is translated as CASSSGQAGTGELFF.

V is TRBV5-1 and J is TRBJ1-1; D not certain. Trimming cost V 5 bases and J 3 bases, with 11 bases left between them. The CDR3 length is 13 residues. The germline CDR1 and CDR2 sequences are SGHRS and YFSETQ. The CDR3 DNA sequence: TGCGCCAGCAGGGAGCGATGGGACACTGAAGCTTTCTTT. As protein: CASRERWDTEAFF.

Details on this clone: In the same sample, other DNA sequences code for this CDR3. V gene TRBV9 combines with J gene TRBJ1-4; maybe TRBD1 (5 bases). CDR3 length: 14 amino acids. Trimming pared 0 bases from V and 5 bases from J, leaving 8 bases between. The V gene's germline CDR1 is SGDLS and CDR2 YYNGEE. The CDR3 loop is CASSVGGGNEKLFF. The CDR3 DNA follows: TGTGCCAGCAGCGTAGGGGGCGGGAATGAAAAACTGTTTTTT.

V and J are TRBV29-1 and TRBJ2-5; 11 bases line up with TRBD1. Germline V gives CDR1 SQVTM, CDR2 ANQGSEA. J lost 1 base, V lost 6 bases, and 1 base had no gene match. The CDR3 length is 13 residues. The CDR3 loop is CSVGQGVQETQYF. CDR3 in DNA: TGCAGCGTGGGACAGGGGGTCCAAGAGACCCAGTACTTC.

This chain links TRBV11-3 with TRBJ2-3; D remains unclear. Looked up from germline, CDR1 is SGHNT and CDR2 is YENEEA. With 1 base removed from V and 2 bases from J, the gap between germline ends came to 10 bases. This CDR3 has 15 amino acids. For the CDR3, the DNA is TGTGCCAGCAGCTTAGTGTCAGGCGCCACAGATACGCAGTATTTT. It specifies CASSLVSGATDTQYF.